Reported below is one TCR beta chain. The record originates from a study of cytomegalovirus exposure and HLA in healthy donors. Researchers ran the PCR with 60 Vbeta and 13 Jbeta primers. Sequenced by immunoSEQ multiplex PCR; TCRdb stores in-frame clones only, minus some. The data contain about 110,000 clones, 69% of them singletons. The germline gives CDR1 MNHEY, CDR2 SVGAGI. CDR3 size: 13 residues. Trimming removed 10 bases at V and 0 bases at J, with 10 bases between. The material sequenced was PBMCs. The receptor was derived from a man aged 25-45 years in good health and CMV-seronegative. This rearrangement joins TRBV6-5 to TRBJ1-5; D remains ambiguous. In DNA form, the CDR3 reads TGTGCCACTCGGAGGGATAGCAATCAGCCCCAGCATTTT. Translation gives CATRRDSNQPQHF.